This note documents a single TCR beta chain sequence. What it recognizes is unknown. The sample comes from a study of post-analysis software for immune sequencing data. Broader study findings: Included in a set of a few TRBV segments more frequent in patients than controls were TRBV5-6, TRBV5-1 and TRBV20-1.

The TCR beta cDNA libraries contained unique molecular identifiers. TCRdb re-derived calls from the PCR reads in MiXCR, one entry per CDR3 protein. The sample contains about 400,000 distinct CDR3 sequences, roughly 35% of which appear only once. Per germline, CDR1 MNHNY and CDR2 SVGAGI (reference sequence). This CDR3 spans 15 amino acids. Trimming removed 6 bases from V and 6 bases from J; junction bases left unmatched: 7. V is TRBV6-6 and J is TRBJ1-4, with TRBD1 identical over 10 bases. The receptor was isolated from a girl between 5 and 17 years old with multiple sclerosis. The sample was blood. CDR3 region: CASSAIGTGDEKLFF. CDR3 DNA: TGTGCCAGCAGCGCTATCGGGACAGGGGATGAAAAACTGTTTTTT.